This paragraph covers one T cell receptor (beta chain) sequence. Its antigen is not known. The V end lost 3 bases, the J end lost 7 bases, and 15 bases lay between the germline ends. Germline CDR1 SQVTM, CDR2 ANQGSEA. The CDR3 runs to 14 residues. Data came from immunoSEQ multiplex PCR; TCRdb stores just in-frame clones and leaves some out. The sample has some 130,000 clones; 88% are singletons. This specimen belongs to a study of T cell responses to AZD1222 COVID-19 vaccine. Broader study findings: Variant regions that are unmutated are reportedly the target of nearly half of spike-specific TCRs. The span of vaccine-associated CD4 TCRs extended across spike, with dominance at 160-218 and 743-854. In a largely white British group with more females than males, clonal diversity was possibly underestimated. No repertoire was sampled before or during the peak T cell response, only after it.

V and J are TRBV29-1 and TRBJ1-4; no firm D call. The source material was peripheral blood, sampled on day 0 of AZD1222 vaccination. The source of this sequence is an adult in good health. The CDR3 sequence: CSVDNPSGGEKLFF. CDR3 bases: TGCAGCGTTGATAACCCTTCCGGTGGTGAAAAACTGTTTTTT.